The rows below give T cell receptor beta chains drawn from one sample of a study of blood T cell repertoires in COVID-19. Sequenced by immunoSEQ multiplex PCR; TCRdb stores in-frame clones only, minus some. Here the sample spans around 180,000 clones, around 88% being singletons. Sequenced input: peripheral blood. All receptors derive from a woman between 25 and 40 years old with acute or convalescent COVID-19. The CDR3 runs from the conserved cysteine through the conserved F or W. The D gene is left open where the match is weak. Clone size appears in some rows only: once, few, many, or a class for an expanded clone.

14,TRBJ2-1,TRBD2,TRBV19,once,CASSIGLARNEQFF,TGTGCCAGTAGTATCGGACTAGCGCGAAATGAGCAGTTCTTC
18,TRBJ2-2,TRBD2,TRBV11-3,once,CASSLSHFRTSGGRELFF,TGTGCCAGCAGCTTATCACATTTTAGGACTAGCGGAGGGCGGGAGCTGTTTTTT
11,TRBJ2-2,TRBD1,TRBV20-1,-,CSGQGPGELFF,TGCAGTGGACAGGGCCCCGGGGAGCTGTTTTTT
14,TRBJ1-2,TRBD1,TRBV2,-,CASSGTGGVYGYTF,TGTGCCAGCAGTGGGACAGGGGGGGTCTATGGCTACACCTTC
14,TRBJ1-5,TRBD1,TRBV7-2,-,CASTTGQVGQPQHF,TGTGCCAGCACCACGGGACAGGTCGGGCAGCCCCAGCATTTT
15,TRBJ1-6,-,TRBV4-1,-,CASSQDRNPYSPLHF,TGCGCCAGCAGCCAAGACAGGAACCCCTATTCACCCCTCCACTTT
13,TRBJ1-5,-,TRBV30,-,CACSQGYNQPQHF,TGTGCCTGTTCACAGGGATACAATCAGCCCCAGCATTTT
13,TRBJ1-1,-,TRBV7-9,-,CASTLGGNTEAFF,TGTGCCAGCACCCTTGGCGGTAACACTGAAGCTTTCTTT
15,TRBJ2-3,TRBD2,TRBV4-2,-,CASSQDGRAVDTQYF,TGTGCCAGCAGCCAAGACGGGAGGGCCGTAGATACGCAGTATTTT
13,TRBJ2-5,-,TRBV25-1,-,CASTLWTEETQYF,TGTGCCAGCACTCTCTGGACAGAAGAGACCCAGTACTTC
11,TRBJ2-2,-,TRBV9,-,CASSFSGELFF,TGTGCCAGCAGCTTCTCCGGGGAGCTGTTTTTT
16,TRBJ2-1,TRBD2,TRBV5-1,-,CASTLGTSGRSNEQFF,TGCGCCAGCACCCTCGGGACTAGCGGGAGGTCGAATGAGCAGTTCTTC
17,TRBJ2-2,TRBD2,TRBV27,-,CASRLAGDYRATGELFF,TGTGCCAGCCGGCTAGCGGGAGACTACCGGGCCACCGGGGAGCTGTTTTTT
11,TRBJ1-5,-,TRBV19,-,CANEGDQPQHF,TGTGCCAATGAGGGCGATCAGCCCCAGCATTTT
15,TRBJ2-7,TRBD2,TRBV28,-,CASSPPGLAVYEQYF,TGTGCCAGCAGTCCCCCGGGACTAGCGGTTTACGAGCAGTACTTC
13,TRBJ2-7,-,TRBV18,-,CASSPPSSYEQYF,TGTGCCAGCTCACCCCCGAGCTCCTACGAGCAGTACTTC
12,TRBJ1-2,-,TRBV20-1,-,CSASRGGHGYTF,TGCAGTGCTAGTCGGGGAGGGCATGGCTACACCTTC
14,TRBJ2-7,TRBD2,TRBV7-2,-,CASSFLAGGYEQYF,TGTGCCAGCAGCTTCCTAGCGGGAGGGTACGAGCAGTACTTC
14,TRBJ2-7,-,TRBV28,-,CASAHPFSSYEQYF,TGTGCCAGCGCCCACCCTTTCAGCTCCTACGAGCAGTACTTC
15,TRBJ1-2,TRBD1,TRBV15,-,CATSRAGQGARGYTF,TGTGCCACCAGCAGAGCGGGACAGGGGGCGCGTGGCTACACCTTC